This T cell receptor (beta chain) was recovered during a study of identical twins. This clonotype came up a few times. The target antigen is unknown. CDR3 size: 15 residues. Germline V gene lookup returns CDR1 SGHNT and CDR2 YENEEA. V shed 1 base and J shed 3 bases, with 10 bases lying between them. General study points: There were fewer insertions in abundant cord blood beta clonotypes, but memory repertoires showed no such pattern.

TCRdb reprocessed the 5' RACE reads with MiXCR, giving one entry per CDR3 protein. This sample carries around 470,000 distinct CDR3 sequences, approximately 14% of them seen once, and the ten largest clones take approximately 0.52%. This same sample was also taken into another study, of yellow fever vaccine responses in identical twins.

This TCR was recovered from a woman aged 18-29 years in good health. V is TRBV11-3 and J is TRBJ2-1; D perhaps matches TRBD1 (5 bases). The specimen was CD4+ T cells sorted from blood. The CDR3 DNA reads as TGTGCCAGCAGCTTAGGCCAGGGAAACTACAATGAGCAGTTCTTC. Its protein is CASSLGQGNYNEQFF.